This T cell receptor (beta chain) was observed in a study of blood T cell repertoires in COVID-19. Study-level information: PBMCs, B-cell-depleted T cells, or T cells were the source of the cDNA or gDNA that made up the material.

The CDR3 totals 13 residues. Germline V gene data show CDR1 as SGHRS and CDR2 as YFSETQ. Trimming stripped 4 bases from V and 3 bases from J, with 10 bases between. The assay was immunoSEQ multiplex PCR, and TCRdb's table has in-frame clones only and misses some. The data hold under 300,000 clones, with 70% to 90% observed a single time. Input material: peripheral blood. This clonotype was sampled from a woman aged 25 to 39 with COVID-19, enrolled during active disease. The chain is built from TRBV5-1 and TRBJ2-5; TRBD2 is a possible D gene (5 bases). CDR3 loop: CASSPDGEETQYF. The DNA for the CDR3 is TGCGCCAGCAGCCCCGACGGGGAAGAGACCCAGTACTTC.